This T cell receptor (beta chain) was obtained from a study of OX40 agonist ivuxolimab in advanced cancers. Study-wide background: The patients got ivuxolimab, which is an agonistic anti-OX40 (CD134) antibody.

The germline gives CDR1 MNHEY, CDR2 SMNVEV (reference sequence). The CDR3 length is 13 residues. Trimming took off 6 bases at V and 4 bases at J, with 13 bases between the two ends. Findings of the study overall: Fewer expanded clones were found on average in CD4+ than in CD8+ T cells. Among patients with partial responses at 0.1-3.0 mg/kg, clonal expansion was among the lowest.

As for this clone: Antigen specificity is unknown.

Clones were read by immunoSEQ multiplex PCR, and TCRdb kept only the in-frame ones, dropping some. The sample shows roughly 74,000 clones, 80% to 95% of them seen only once. The material sequenced was CD4+ or CD8+ T cells sorted from blood, taken in a trial of the OX40 agonist ivuxolimab. The TCR comes from an adult with an advanced solid tumor such as melanoma, head and neck, liver or kidney cancer. V gene TRBV27 combines with J gene TRBJ2-7, with D maybe TRBD2 (7 bases). CDR3 protein: CASRGGLQYEQYF. DNA of the CDR3: TGTGCCAGCAGGGGGGGGCTTCAATACGAGCAGTACTTC.